Each of the 29 T cell receptor beta chains below was sequenced from the same sample in a study of technical replicates of blood from several donors. TCRdb's table, derived via immunoSEQ multiplex PCR, lists solely in-frame clones and lacks some. Here the sample spans tens of thousands of clones, around 83% being singletons. Sample: PBMCs. The receptors come from a human donor in good health. Some clones in this sample may be carry-over from other donors' samples.

The V call is TRBV4-2, the J call TRBJ2-7; the D is unclear. Trimming cost V 0 bases and J 5 bases, with 17 bases left between them. The CDR3 length is 16 residues. Looked up from germline, CDR1 is LGHNA and CDR2 is YNFKEQ. The CDR3 loop is CASSQDRGAGPDEQYF. In nucleotides, the CDR3 is TGTGCCAGCAGCCAAGATCGAGGAGCTGGTCCGGACGAGCAGTACTTC.

This chain connects TRBV7-2 to TRBJ1-5; TRBD1 aligns across 7 bases. CDR1 and CDR2 (germline): SGHTA, FQGNSA. Trimming took 5 bases from V and 1 from J; bases not matched to a gene: 5. This CDR3 contains 15 residues. The CDR3 protein is CASSIQGSSNQPQHF. The CDR3, as DNA: TGTGCCAGCAGCATACAGGGGTCGAGCAATCAGCCCCAGCATTTT.

This clone was found once. This chain connects TRBV7-9 to TRBJ2-6; D is unclear. This CDR3 is 13 amino acids long. Trimming pared 5 bases from V and 4 bases from J, leaving 6 bases between. CDR1 SEHNR and CDR2 FQNEAQ come from the germline V gene (reference sequence). The CDR3 region is CASSPGGANVLTF. Written as DNA, the CDR3 is TGTGCCAGCAGCCCTGGCGGGGCCAACGTCCTGACTTTC. Complete variable domain (other parts from reference TRBV7-9 and TRBJ2-6): DTGVSQNPRHKITKRGQNVTFRCDPISEHNRLYWYRQTLGQGPEFLTYFQNEAQLEKSRLLSDRFSAERPKGSFSTLEIQRTEQGDSAMYLCASSPGGANVLTFGAGSRLTVL.

The rearrangement links TRBV18 to TRBJ1-1; 7 bases map to TRBD1. The CDR3 is made up of 15 amino acids. The germline CDR1 and CDR2 sequences are KGHSH and LQKENI. Unmatched junction bases numbered 9, after V lost 3 bases and J lost 5 bases. The CDR3 nucleotides read TGTGCCAGCTCACCCGGCGACAGGGTTGGGACTGAAGCTTTCTTT. Translation gives CASSPGDRVGTEAFF.

The V and J genes are TRBV30 and TRBJ2-1; a weak D match, TRBD2 (5 bases). V lost 0 bases and J 9 bases, leaving 18 bases between the germline ends. Looked up from germline, CDR1 is GTSNPN and CDR2 is SVGIG (reference sequence). The CDR3 is made up of 15 amino acids. CDR3 nucleotide sequence: TGTGCCTGGAGTGTACGGGCTAGCTGGTTGGGTGAGCAGTTCTTC. Its translation is CAWSVRASWLGEQFF.

This clone was observed a handful of times. V and J are TRBV10-3 and TRBJ1-2, with 10 bases fitting TRBD1. V trimming: 3 bases; J trimming: 4 bases; junction bases outside the gene matches: 11. Looked up from germline, CDR1 is ENHRY and CDR2 is SYGVKD. CDR3 length: 17 amino acids. The CDR3 DNA reads as TGTGCCATCAGTGACTCGGACAGGGGGGCTTCTAGCTATGGCTACACCTTC. Its protein product is CAISDSDRGASSYGYTF.

In DNA form, the CDR3 reads TGTGCCAGCAGTTTAAAGGGACAGGGTAGGGGCTCCTACGAGCAGTACTTC. This sequence encodes CASSLKGQGRGSYEQYF. The chain couples TRBV27 to TRBJ2-7, with 9 bases identical to TRBD1. V dropped 2 bases and J dropped 0; count of bases not matched to a gene: 8. The CDR3 contains 17 residues. Germline V gene data show CDR1 as MNHEY and CDR2 as SMNVEV (reference sequence).

This chain uses TRBV11-2 with TRBJ2-1; TRBD2 aligns across 7 bases. The CDR3 extends over 16 amino acids. J was trimmed by 4 bases and V by 7 bases; bases with no gene match: 13. CDR1 is SGHAT and CDR2 is FQNNGV in the germline V gene. The CDR3 loop reads CASTQTGGYVYNEQFF. CDR3 coding DNA: TGTGCCAGCACCCAGACGGGGGGATACGTGTACAATGAGCAGTTCTTC.

This chain links TRBV29-1 with TRBJ2-1; 11 nucleotides agree with TRBD2. The CDR3 has 20 residues. Germline trimming cut 7 bases from V and 0 bases from J; bases unmatched to any gene: 20. Germline V gives CDR1 SQVTM, CDR2 ANQGSEA. The CDR3, as DNA: TGCAGCGCGGAGCGTCTAACTAGCGGGAGCCACTACAGCTCCTACAATGAGCAGTTCTTC. Amino acids: CSAERLTSGSHYSSYNEQFF.

The gene calls are TRBV7-6 and TRBJ1-1; TRBD1 is a possible D gene (6 bases). Between the trimmed V and J ends, which lost 8 bases and 2 bases, there was a span of 12 bases. The CDR3 extends over 13 amino acids. CDR1 and CDR2 (germline): SGHVS, FNYEAQ. The chain's CDR3 is CASSQGRNTEAFF. As DNA, the CDR3 is TGTGCCAGCTCCCAGGGGAGAAACACTGAAGCTTTCTTT.

The chain uses TRBV27 and TRBJ2-7, with 9 bases identical to TRBD2. Germline CDR1 MNHEY, CDR2 SMNVEV (reference sequence). The CDR3 loop spans 14 amino acids. The J segment lost 1 base and the V segment lost 8 bases, leaving 6 bases of the junction unmatched. CDR3 bases: TGTGCCAGCCGTAGCGGGGGCCTATCCTACGAGCAGTACTTC. Amino acid sequence: CASRSGGLSYEQYF.

The chain uses TRBV4-1 and TRBJ2-2, with a tentative D call TRBD2 (6 bases). This CDR3 has 17 amino acids. Trimming took 4 bases from V and 1 from J, leaving 16 bases between them. CDR1 is MGHRA, CDR2 YSYEKL, per germline. The CDR3, as DNA: TGCGCCAGCAGCCCTCACCGTGGGACTTGGAACACCGGGGAGCTGTTTTTT. This encodes CASSPHRGTWNTGELFF.

V gene TRBV29-1 combines with J gene TRBJ1-4; no firm D call. Trimming left V 1 base short and J 4 bases short, with 19 bases between. The CDR3 sequence is 17 residues long. Germline loops: CDR1 SQVTM, CDR2 ANQGSEA. The chain's CDR3 is CSVEGALVSLNNEKLFF. CDR3 nucleotides: TGCAGCGTTGAAGGAGCGCTAGTTTCCCTTAATAATGAAAAACTGTTTTTT.

The rearrangement links TRBV7-2 to TRBJ2-1; 7 positions agree with TRBD2. This CDR3 contains 15 residues. V was clipped by 6 bases and J by 5 bases; unmatched bases: 10. CDR1 SGHTA and CDR2 FQGNSA come from the germline V gene. DNA of the CDR3: TGTGCCAGCAGTAGGGCGGGAGATGAGGACAATGAGCAGTTCTTC. This codes for CASSRAGDEDNEQFF.

Of note for this clone: The germline gene is not matched at one end of the junction; a read error may be the cause. This chain joins TRBV18 and TRBJ1-3; 7 nucleotides align to TRBD1. CDR1 is KGHSH and CDR2 is LQKENI in the germline V gene. This CDR3 is built from 15 residues. CDR3 sequence reads: CASSPTGSSGNIIYF. CDR3 DNA sequence: TGTGCCAGCTCACCGACAGGGAGCTCTGGAAACATCATATATTTT.

The chain is built from TRBV7-9 and TRBJ2-1, with TRBD2 identical over 7 bases. This CDR3 region has 14 residues. The J segment lost 8 bases and the V segment lost 4 bases, leaving 8 bases of the junction unmatched. CDR1 is SEHNR and CDR2 is FQNEAQ in the germline V gene (reference sequence). The CDR3 region is CASSYTGGSDEQFF. In nucleotides, the CDR3 is TGTGCCAGCAGCTATACAGGCGGGAGTGATGAGCAGTTCTTC.

The chain uses TRBV5-6 and TRBJ2-5; 8 bases are a match to TRBD1. The CDR3 contains 13 residues. The germline gives CDR1 SGHDT, CDR2 YYEEEE. After removal of 2 bases from V and 5 bases from J, the junction contained 2 bases not matched to a gene. CDR3 protein: CASSLGQGETQYF. The CDR3 bases are TGTGCCAGCAGCTTAGGACAGGGTGAGACCCAGTACTTC.

The CDR3 loop reads CASSPTGSGANVLTF. The CDR3 DNA is TGTGCCAGCAGCCCCACCGGTTCTGGGGCCAACGTCCTGACTTTC. The chain is built from TRBV9 and TRBJ2-6; D not resolved. Germline V gene data show CDR1 as SGDLS and CDR2 as YYNGEE. Trimming took off 4 bases at V and 1 base at J, with 9 bases between the two ends. The CDR3 contains 15 residues. Variable domain in full (rest from reference TRBV9 and TRBJ2-6): DSGVTQTPKHLITATGQRVTLRCSPRSGDLSVYWYQQSLDQGLQFLIQYYNGEERAKGNILERFSAQQFPDLHSELNLSSLELGDSALYFCASSPTGSGANVLTFGAGSRLTVL.

This chain connects TRBV11-1 to TRBJ2-7; the D is unclear. The ends were cut back, 3 bases at V and 4 bases at J, with 16 bases in the middle. The CDR3 covers 15 residues. Germline CDR1 reads SGHAT; CDR2 reads FQDESV (reference sequence). CDR3 loop: CASSFGSSRLYEQYF. The DNA of the CDR3 is TGTGCCAGCAGCTTCGGTAGTAGCAGACTGTACGAGCAGTACTTC.

The genes are TRBV12-5 and TRBJ1-2; a weak D match, TRBD1 (6 bases). There are 15 residues in the CDR3. The germline V gene encodes CDR1 LGHNT and CDR2 FRNRAP. Trimming left V 1 base short and J 4 bases short, with 13 bases between. The CDR3 sequence is CASGLAGDIVYGYTF. The CDR3, as DNA: TGTGCTAGTGGTTTGGCAGGGGATATAGTCTATGGCTACACCTTC. The complete variable domain, with remaining parts taken from reference TRBV12-5 and TRBJ1-2, reads DARVTQTPRHKVTEMGQEVTMRCQPILGHNTVFWYRQTMMQGLELLAYFRNRAPLDDSGMPKDRFSAEMPDATLATLKIQPSEPRDSAVYFCASGLAGDIVYGYTFGSGTRLTVV.

The V gene is TRBV5-4, the J gene TRBJ1-1; D remains unclear. CDR1 and CDR2 (germline): SGHNT, YYREEE (reference sequence). This CDR3 comprises 14 residues. The V end lost 0 bases, the J end lost 5 bases, and 11 bases lay between the germline ends. This chain's CDR3 is CASSLGATLTEAFF. The CDR3 nucleotides are TGTGCCAGCAGCTTGGGGGCGACGCTGACTGAAGCTTTCTTT.

The J gene is TRBJ2-1, the V gene TRBV13, with 8 bases that match TRBD2. V dropped 4 bases and J dropped 9; count of bases not matched to a gene: 11. This CDR3 is built from 15 residues. Germline V CDR1 and CDR2: PRHDT, FYEKMQ (reference sequence). As DNA, the CDR3 is TGTGCCAGCAGCTCCCGACCGGGACTAGTGACTGAGCAGTTCTTC. It codes for CASSSRPGLVTEQFF.

The V call is TRBV6-4, the J call TRBJ1-6; 8 positions match TRBD1. Germline V gene data show CDR1 as MRHNA and CDR2 as SNTAGT. The CDR3 extends over 16 amino acids. The V gene end was trimmed by 1 base and the J gene end by 10 bases; junction bases not matched to a gene: 9. The CDR3 region has the DNA TGTGCCAGCAGTGACTTACCAGGGGGCGCAGGATCACCCCTCCACTTT. Amino acid sequence: CASSDLPGGAGSPLHF.

The genes are TRBV19 and TRBJ1-2, with 12 bases identical to TRBD1. After removal of 7 bases from V and 7 bases from J, the junction contained 10 bases not matched to a gene. CDR1 is LNHDA, CDR2 SQIVND, per germline (reference sequence). The CDR3 has 15 residues. CDR3 residues: CASITAGTGGRGYTF. The CDR3 nucleotides are TGTGCCAGTATCACCGCCGGGACAGGGGGCCGTGGCTACACCTTC.

The chain employs TRBV6-6 and TRBJ2-7, with D maybe TRBD2 (5 bases). V lost 6 bases, J lost 3 bases, and 9 bases lay in between. The CDR3 totals 12 residues. CDR1 and CDR2 from the germline V gene are MNHNY and SVGAGI (reference sequence). CDR3 nucleotides: TGTGCCAGCAGCCCCGGGGTCTACGAGCAGTACTTC. Protein: CASSPGVYEQYF.

The chain couples TRBV11-1 to TRBJ1-6, with TRBD1 as a possible D gene (5 bases). Germline V CDR1 and CDR2: SGHAT, FQDESV (reference sequence). V shed 5 bases and J shed 10 bases, with 15 bases lying between them. The CDR3 loop spans 14 amino acids. CDR3 region: CASSPGLGGSPLHF. For the CDR3, the DNA is TGTGCCAGCAGCCCCGGTCTGGGGGGGTCACCCCTCCACTTT.

This rearrangement joins TRBV4-1 to TRBJ2-1, with 8 positions matching TRBD1. The CDR3 runs to 16 residues. Germline CDR1 is MGHRA and CDR2 is YSYEKL. J was trimmed by 4 bases and V by 4 bases; bases with no gene match: 9. The CDR3 bases are TGCGCCAGCAGCCTGGGCCGGGACAGGAAATACAATGAGCAGTTCTTC. It yields the protein CASSLGRDRKYNEQFF.

V usage is TRBV7-9 and J usage is TRBJ1-2; D not resolved. The CDR3 sequence is 13 residues long. Germline V gene data show CDR1 as SEHNR and CDR2 as FQNEAQ (reference sequence). Trimming took 4 bases from V and 7 from J, leaving 13 bases between them. CDR3 bases: TGTGCCAGCAGCTGGCTTTTGGGCACTGGCTACACCTTC. Translated, it gives CASSWLLGTGYTF.

V usage is TRBV7-2 and J usage is TRBJ2-3, with TRBD2 matching over 12 bases. The CDR3 is 16 amino acids. CDR1 is SGHTA, CDR2 FQGNSA, per germline. J was trimmed by 3 bases and V by 5 bases; bases with no gene match: 6. The chain's CDR3 is CASSRLAGGPTDTQYF. Here the CDR3 DNA reads TGTGCCAGCAGCCGTCTAGCGGGAGGGCCAACAGATACGCAGTATTTT.